The rows below give T cell receptor beta chains drawn from one sample of a study of long-term antiretroviral therapy in people with HIV. Here immunoSEQ multiplex PCR was the method, and the copy in TCRdb shows in-frame clones only, minus some. Among approximately 29,000 clones listed, 84% were seen once. The sample consisted of unsorted PBMCs, taken 0.4 years after starting antiretroviral therapy. The source of these receptors is a man between 18 and 35 years old with HIV. Each CDR3 is given with its conserved first and last residue. A D gene is named only where the DNA matches it firmly. Where a row states a size, it is once, few, many or the class of an expanded clone; other rows omit it.

j_gene | abundance | v_gene | d_gene | CDR3aa | CDR3nt
TRBJ2-7 | few | TRBV6-1 | - | CASSATGHPYEQYF | TGTGCCAGCAGTGCCACAGGACACCCCTACGAGCAGTACTTC
TRBJ2-7 | - | TRBV27 | TRBD1 | CASSSDRVGNEQYF | TGTGCCAGCAGTTCGGACAGGGTAGGAAACGAGCAGTACTTC
TRBJ2-1 | - | TRBV27 | TRBD2 | CASSSTSGFNEQFF | TGTGCCAGCAGTTCGACTAGCGGGTTCAATGAGCAGTTCTTC
TRBJ2-7 | - | TRBV18 | TRBD1 | CASSVGQGSLQYF | TGTGCCAGCTCAGTCGGACAGGGGAGCCTGCAGTACTTC
TRBJ1-2 | once | TRBV25-1 | - | CASSDSVFSGYTF | TGTGCCAGCAGTGATTCCGTCTTTAGTGGCTACACCTTC
TRBJ1-1 | - | TRBV7-9 | TRBD1 | CASSDRTGGGAEAFF | TGTGCCAGCAGCGACCGAACAGGGGGCGGGGCTGAAGCTTTCTTT
TRBJ1-5 | - | TRBV5-4 | - | CASSPGGTNSNQPQHF | TGTGCCAGCAGCCCGGGCGGGACAAATAGCAATCAGCCCCAGCATTTT
TRBJ2-1 | once | TRBV29-1 | TRBD1 | CSVFRDRVNEQFF | TGCAGCGTCTTCCGGGACAGGGTAAATGAGCAGTTCTTC
TRBJ2-7 | few | TRBV6-1 | - | CASRDYEQYF | TGTGCCAGCAGGGACTACGAGCAGTACTTC
TRBJ2-7 | once | TRBV5-1 | - | CASSPGHSGPYEQYF | TGCGCCAGCAGCCCGGGACATTCCGGACCCTACGAGCAGTACTTC
TRBJ2-7 | - | TRBV19 | TRBD1 | CASTPGQGGYEQYF | TGTGCCAGTACCCCGGGACAGGGAGGCTACGAGCAGTACTTC
TRBJ1-2 | few | TRBV7-2 | - | CASSLPQGGGSHGYTF | TGTGCCAGCAGCTTACCCCAAGGGGGGGGCAGTCATGGCTACACCTTC
TRBJ1-3 | - | TRBV5-5 | - | CASSDVRVRSGNTIYF | TGTGCCAGCAGCGACGTGAGGGTTCGCTCTGGAAACACCATATATTTT
TRBJ2-7 | - | TRBV27 | - | CASSPSSTHYEQYF | TGTGCCAGCAGCCCATCCTCCACCCACTACGAGCAGTACTTC
TRBJ1-5 | - | TRBV6-6 | - | CASSSGWGGSNQPQHF | TGTGCCAGCAGTTCCGGTTGGGGGGGCAGCAATCAGCCCCAGCATTTT
TRBJ1-1 | - | TRBV15 | TRBD1 | CATSRENRGMNTEAFF | TGTGCCACCAGCAGAGAAAACAGGGGTATGAACACTGAAGCTTTCTTT
TRBJ1-1 | - | TRBV19 | - | CASSIEAGWYTEAFF | TGTGCCAGTAGTATAGAGGCAGGGTGGTACACTGAAGCTTTCTTT
TRBJ2-7 | - | TRBV9 | - | CASSSALRDEQYF | TGTGCCAGCAGCTCGGCACTCCGGGACGAGCAGTACTTC
TRBJ2-1 | - | TRBV6-6 | TRBD2 | CASSQGLAVNNEQFF | TGTGCCAGCAGCCAGGGACTAGCGGTTAACAATGAGCAGTTCTTC
TRBJ1-2 | - | TRBV6-6 | TRBD1 | CASSQGQGTDYTF | TGTGCCAGCTCTCAGGGACAGGGAACTGACTACACCTTC
TRBJ2-5 | - | TRBV19 | TRBD1 | CASSPGTGTYF | TGTGCCAGTAGTCCCGGGACAGGGACGTACTTC
TRBJ1-1 | - | TRBV6-5 | - | CASSTAASNTEAFF | TGTGCCAGCAGTACTGCCGCATCGAACACTGAAGCTTTCTTT
TRBJ2-1 | - | TRBV27 | - | CASCPWPGSYNEQFF | TGTGCCAGCTGCCCCTGGCCGGGGTCCTACAATGAGCAGTTCTTC